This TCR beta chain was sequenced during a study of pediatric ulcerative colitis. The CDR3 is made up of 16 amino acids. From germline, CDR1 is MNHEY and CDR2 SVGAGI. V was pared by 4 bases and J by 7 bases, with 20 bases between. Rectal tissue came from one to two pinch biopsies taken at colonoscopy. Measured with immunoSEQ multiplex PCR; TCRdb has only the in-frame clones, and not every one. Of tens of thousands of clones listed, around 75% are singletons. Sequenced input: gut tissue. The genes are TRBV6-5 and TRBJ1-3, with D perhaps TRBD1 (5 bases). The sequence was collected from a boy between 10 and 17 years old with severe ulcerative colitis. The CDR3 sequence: CASSLADSPVRNTIYF. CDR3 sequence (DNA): TGTGCCAGCAGTTTAGCTGACAGTCCAGTGAGGAACACCATATATTTT.